These 7 T cell receptor beta chains originate from one sample sequenced in a study of graft-versus-host responses after intestinal transplantation. The data were produced by immunoSEQ multiplex PCR, yet TCRdb's version contains in-frame clones alone and is incomplete. Among more than 10,000 clones listed, over 85% were seen once. The input for sequencing was PBMCs, taken approximately 960 days after intestinal transplantation. These receptors all stem from a human patient who received an intestinal transplant, so some T cells may come from the graft donor.

The chain employs TRBV5-1 and TRBJ2-5, with D perhaps TRBD1 (5 bases). V lost 0 bases to trimming and J lost 5 bases, with 11 bases between them. The CDR3 spans 14 residues. Germline V lookup: CDR1 SGHRS, CDR2 YFSETQ. The CDR3, as DNA: TGCGCCAGCAGCTTGGAAGGGGCGCGGGAGACCCAGTACTTC. Its translation is CASSLEGARETQYF.

The V gene is TRBV18, the J gene TRBJ2-5, with TRBD1 matching 7 bases. The ends lost 3 bases at V and 5 bases at J; junction bases unmatched: 3. The CDR3 runs to 13 residues. Germline V lookup: CDR1 KGHSH, CDR2 LQKENI. The CDR3 sequence: CASSPGQWETQYF. DNA of the CDR3: TGTGCCAGCTCACCGGGACAGTGGGAGACCCAGTACTTC.

The CDR3 DNA is TGCGCCAGCAGCTTGGGAACAGGGGACAATTCACCCCTCCACTTT. This gives the protein CASSLGTGDNSPLHF. The chain couples TRBV5-1 to TRBJ1-6; 7 bases fit TRBD1. The trim removed 0 bases at V and 7 bases at J, leaving 4 bases unmatched. CDR3 length: 15 residues. Germline V gene data show CDR1 as SGHRS and CDR2 as YFSETQ.

The chain joins TRBV6-4 to TRBJ1-1; the match to TRBD1 covers 9 bases. The germline CDR1 and CDR2 sequences are MRHNA and SNTAGT. This CDR3 region has 13 residues. V lost 6 bases to trimming and J lost 8 bases; unmatched junction nucleotides: 7. DNA for the CDR3: TGTGCCAGCAGGCGAAGGACAGGGGCGGAAGCTTTCTTT. As protein: CASRRRTGAEAFF.

The V and J genes are TRBV6-1 and TRBJ1-2; D gene ambiguous. Germline V gives CDR1 MNHNS, CDR2 SASEGT. CDR3 length: 13 residues. Trimming removed 6 bases from V and 8 bases from J, with 16 bases in between. The DNA of the CDR3 is TGTGCCAGCAGCGGACGCAGTCCGGAGGGCTACACCTTC. Amino acid sequence: CASSGRSPEGYTF.

The rearrangement links TRBV7-8 to TRBJ1-3, with D perhaps TRBD1 (6 bases). Germline V lookup: CDR1 SGHVS, CDR2 FQNEAQ. Trimming stripped 5 bases from V and 4 bases from J, with 15 bases between. The CDR3 consists of 15 residues. The CDR3 DNA is TGTGCCAGCAGCCCTAAGACAGGCCCAGGAAACACCATATATTTT. Amino acid sequence: CASSPKTGPGNTIYF.

CDR3: CASSLIGGVRSDNEQFF. The CDR3 nucleotides read TGTGCCAGCAGCTTAATCGGGGGCGTAAGGTCTGACAATGAGCAGTTCTTC. V usage is TRBV7-3 and J usage is TRBJ2-1; tentatively, D is TRBD1 or TRBD2 (6 bases each). Germline CDR1 and CDR2: SGHTA and FQGTGA. The germline V and J ends were trimmed by 1 base and 5 bases, with 18 bases remaining between them. This CDR3 comprises 17 residues.